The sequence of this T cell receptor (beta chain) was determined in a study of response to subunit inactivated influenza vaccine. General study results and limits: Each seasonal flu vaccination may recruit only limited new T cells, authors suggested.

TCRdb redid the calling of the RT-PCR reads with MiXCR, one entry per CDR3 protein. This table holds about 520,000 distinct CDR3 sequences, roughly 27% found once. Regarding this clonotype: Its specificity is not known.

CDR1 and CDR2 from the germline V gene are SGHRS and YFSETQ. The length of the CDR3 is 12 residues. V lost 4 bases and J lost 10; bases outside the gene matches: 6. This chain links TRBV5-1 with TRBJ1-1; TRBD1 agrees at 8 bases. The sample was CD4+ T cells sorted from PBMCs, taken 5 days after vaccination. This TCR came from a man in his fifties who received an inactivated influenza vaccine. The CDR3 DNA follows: TGCGCCAGCAGCCTAGGACAGGGTCGAGCTTTCTTT. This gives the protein CASSLGQGRAFF.